Shown below are 10 T cell receptor beta chains from a single sample sequenced in a study of cytomegalovirus exposure and HLA in healthy donors. The PCR made use of 60 Vbeta and 13 Jbeta primers. Using immunoSEQ multiplex PCR, the repertoire was profiled, and TCRdb retains in-frame clones only, with some absent. Of 75,000 to 95,000 clones listed, around 73% were seen once; the top ten hold 3.3%. The specimen was PBMCs. The receptor source for this set is a man aged 45-60 years in good health and CMV-seronegative.

The J gene is TRBJ2-1, the V gene TRBV5-1; 9 nucleotides match TRBD2. The CDR3 is 15 residues long. Germline CDR1 reads SGHRS; CDR2 reads YFSETQ. J gave up 2 bases and V 0 bases, and 0 bases lay outside the gene matches. The CDR3 DNA reads as TGCGCCAGCAGCTTGGGCGGGGGGGCCTACAATGAGCAGTTCTTC. Protein product: CASSLGGGAYNEQFF.

The rearrangement joins TRBV11-1 to TRBJ2-5; 8 nucleotides align to TRBD2. The length of the CDR3 is 14 residues. Germline CDR1 and CDR2: SGHAT and FQDESV (reference sequence). V lost 5 bases and J lost 3; bases outside the gene matches: 5. This CDR3 reads CASSKPGLEETQYF. The CDR3, as DNA: TGTGCCAGCAGCAAACCGGGACTAGAAGAGACCCAGTACTTC.

The rearrangement joins TRBV30 to TRBJ1-6; D perhaps matches TRBD1 (6 bases). Trimming removed 0 bases from V and 7 bases from J, with 13 bases in between. Per germline, CDR1 GTSNPN and CDR2 SVGIG (reference sequence). The CDR3 runs 15 residues. The CDR3 reads CAWSVGGHVNSPLHF. In DNA form, the CDR3 reads TGTGCCTGGAGTGTAGGGGGACATGTAAATTCACCCCTCCACTTT.

This clone has a handful of counts. The chain recombines TRBV19 with TRBJ2-5, with D possibly TRBD2 on 7 matching bases. From germline, CDR1 is LNHDA and CDR2 SQIVND (reference sequence). CDR3 length: 14 amino acids. V was shortened by 11 bases and J by 2 bases, with 18 bases between the two germline ends. The CDR3 region is CACGGTASQETQYF. CDR3 sequence (DNA): TGTGCCTGCGGGGGCACGGCGAGTCAAGAGACCCAGTACTTC.

This clone was counted a single time. The chain combines TRBV7-9 with TRBJ2-1; 7 bases are a match to TRBD1. Germline V gene lookup returns CDR1 SEHNR and CDR2 FQNEAQ (reference sequence). The length of the CDR3 is 13 residues. J gave up 12 bases and V 6 bases, and 11 bases lay outside the gene matches. In DNA, the CDR3 is TGTGCCAGCAGTACTACTACAGGGGCACGGCAGTTCTTC. Translation: CASSTTTGARQFF.

With regard to this clone: The same CDR3 also results from other DNA sequences found in this sample. The rearrangement links TRBV6-1 to TRBJ1-5, with a possible D match to TRBD1 (6 bases). V shed 1 base and J shed 4 bases, with 8 bases lying between them. From germline, CDR1 is MNHNS and CDR2 SASEGT. There are 14 residues in the CDR3. The CDR3 is CASSEGQGNQPQHF. The CDR3, as DNA: TGTGCCAGCAGTGAAGGGCAGGGGAATCAGCCCCAGCATTTT.

The chain employs TRBV5-1 and TRBJ2-3, with D possibly matching TRBD1 (5 bases). With the DNA end fitting TRBJ1-5 better, the J assignment may be wrong. The length of the CDR3 is 17 residues. The V gene's germline CDR1 is SGHRS and CDR2 YFSETQ. The CDR3 region has the DNA TGCGCCAGCAGCTTGGCCCTGACTAGCGGGGGAACAGATACGCAGCATTTT. This encodes CASSLALTSGGTDTQHF.

This chain uses TRBV4-3 with TRBJ2-7, with TRBD1 matching over 7 bases. J lost 6 bases, V lost 0 bases, and 5 bases had no gene match. The V gene's germline CDR1 is LGHNA and CDR2 YSLEER. The CDR3 has 14 residues. CDR3 bases: TGCGCCAGCAGCCAAGAGACAGGGTTATCCGAGCAGTACTTC. Translating gives CASSQETGLSEQYF.

This chain connects TRBV9 to TRBJ1-6; no reliable D call. V shed 0 bases and J shed 0 bases, with 10 bases lying between them. The germline CDR1 and CDR2 sequences are SGDLS and YYNGEE. The CDR3 consists of 17 residues. The DNA of the CDR3 is TGTGCCAGCAGCGTAGCTCCCCGGAGCTCCTATAATTCACCCCTCCACTTT. Its protein product is CASSVAPRSSYNSPLHF.

This chain connects TRBV6-5 to TRBJ2-7, with 9 nucleotides matching TRBD1. The germline CDR1 and CDR2 sequences are MNHEY and SVGAGI. The CDR3 sequence is 14 residues long. J gave up 7 bases and V 4 bases, and 8 bases lay outside the gene matches. The CDR3 spells CASSLQQGAGEQYF. For the CDR3, the DNA is TGTGCCAGCAGTTTACAACAGGGGGCAGGGGAGCAGTACTTC.